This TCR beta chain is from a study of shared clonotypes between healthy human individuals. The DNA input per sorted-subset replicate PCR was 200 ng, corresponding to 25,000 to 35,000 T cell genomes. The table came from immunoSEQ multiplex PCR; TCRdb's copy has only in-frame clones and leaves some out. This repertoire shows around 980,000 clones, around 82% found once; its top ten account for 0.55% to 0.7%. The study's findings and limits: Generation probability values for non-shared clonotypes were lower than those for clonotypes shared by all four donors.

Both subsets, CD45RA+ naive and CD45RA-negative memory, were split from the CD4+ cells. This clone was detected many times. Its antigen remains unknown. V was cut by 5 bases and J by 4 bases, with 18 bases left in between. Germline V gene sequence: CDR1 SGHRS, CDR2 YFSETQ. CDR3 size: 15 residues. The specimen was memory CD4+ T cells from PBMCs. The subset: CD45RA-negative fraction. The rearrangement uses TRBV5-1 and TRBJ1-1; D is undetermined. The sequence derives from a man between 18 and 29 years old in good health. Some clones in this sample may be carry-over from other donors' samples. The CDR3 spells CASRPGWQAATEAFF. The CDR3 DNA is TGCGCCAGCAGACCTGGATGGCAGGCGGCCACTGAAGCTTTCTTT.